Following are 29 T cell receptor beta chains from one sample sequenced in a study of cytomegalovirus exposure and HLA in healthy donors. Use of 60 Vbeta and 13 Jbeta primers characterized the PCR. Sequencing was performed with immunoSEQ multiplex PCR; in TCRdb, only in-frame clones are kept and a portion is missing. Among 90,000 to 150,000 clones listed, more than 65% were seen once. Sequenced material: PBMCs. All receptors derive from a man between 18 and 35 years old in good health and CMV-seropositive.

Comments on this clone: At one end the junction does not follow the germline gene, possibly because of a read error. The chain links TRBV5-4 to TRBJ2-6; TRBD2 agrees at 9 bases. The CDR3 contains 19 residues. Germline V gene lookup returns CDR1 SGHNT and CDR2 YYREEE (reference sequence). CDR3 sequence reads: CASSFQATSGLSGANGLTF. CDR3 nucleotides: TGTGCCAGCAGCTTTCAGGCGACTAGCGGACTCTCTGGGGCCAACGGCCTGACTTTC.

A single count supports this clone. The V gene is TRBV28, the J gene TRBJ1-5; D not certain. Per germline, CDR1 MDHEN and CDR2 SYDVKM. V dropped 5 bases and J dropped 6 bases, with 14 bases sitting between them. The CDR3 extends over 14 amino acids. CDR3 residues: CASSPVRVAQPQHF. CDR3 DNA: TGTGCCAGCAGTCCAGTGAGGGTAGCTCAGCCCCAGCATTTT.

Only one count was recorded for this clone. This chain links TRBV18 with TRBJ2-2, with D possibly being TRBD2 (6 bases). V lost 0 bases and J lost 1, with 9 bases in between. CDR1 and CDR2 (germline): KGHSH, LQKENI. There are 16 residues in the CDR3. The CDR3 here is CASSPPAGRNTGELFF. In DNA form, the CDR3 reads TGTGCCAGCTCACCACCGGCCGGGAGGAACACCGGGGAGCTGTTTTTT.

This sequence joins TRBV15 and TRBJ1-5, with D tentatively TRBD1 (5 bases). This CDR3 contains 16 residues. The germline gives CDR1 LNHNV, CDR2 YYDKDF (reference sequence). V was trimmed by 5 bases and J by 0 bases, leaving 14 bases between them. CDR3 DNA sequence: TGTGCCACCAGCTCTACAGGACCTGATAGCAATCAGCCCCAGCATTTT. Its translation: CATSSTGPDSNQPQHF.

The rearrangement uses TRBV2 and TRBJ1-1, with D possibly TRBD1 on 5 matching bases. This CDR3 has 13 residues. The germline V gene encodes CDR1 SNHLY and CDR2 FYNNEI. Trimming removed 6 bases from V and 2 bases from J, with 10 bases in between. The CDR3 bases are TGTGCCAGCAGCCGGACATACAACACTGAAGCTTTCTTT. Translated: CASSRTYNTEAFF.

The chain carries TRBV5-1 and TRBJ2-3; no clear D gene. Trimming pared 5 bases from V and 0 bases from J, leaving 10 bases between. Germline V gene sequence: CDR1 SGHRS, CDR2 YFSETQ. The CDR3 runs to 14 residues. This chain's CDR3 is CASRQLPSTDTQYF. In nucleotides, the CDR3 is TGCGCCAGCAGACAACTACCTAGCACAGATACGCAGTATTTT.

CDR3 DNA sequence: TGTGCCTGGAGTTTTGTACAGGACTACGAGCAGTACTTC. This encodes CAWSFVQDYEQYF. The rearrangement links TRBV30 to TRBJ2-7; D possibly corresponds to TRBD1 (5 bases). Per germline, CDR1 GTSNPN and CDR2 SVGIG (reference sequence). The CDR3 loop spans 13 amino acids. Trimming shortened V by 2 bases and J by 3 bases, and 11 bases separated the two germline ends.

The chain combines TRBV19 with TRBJ1-2; 7 bases match TRBD1. The CDR3 spans 14 residues. Germline-derived CDR1 and CDR2 are LNHDA and SQIVND (reference sequence). V shed 2 bases, J shed 3 bases, and the junction held 3 bases outside the gene matches. Written as DNA, the CDR3 is TGTGCCAGTAGTATAAAAGGGGGCGACTATGGCTACACCTTC. Residues: CASSIKGGDYGYTF.

This clone turned up a few times. The chain carries TRBV15 and TRBJ2-7; D is perhaps TRBD1 (6 bases). Trimming shortened V by 0 bases and J by 0 bases, and 9 bases separated the two germline ends. The V gene's germline CDR1 is LNHNV and CDR2 YYDKDF (reference sequence). The CDR3 length is 15 residues. CDR3 loop: CATSREQGSSYEQYF. CDR3 coding DNA: TGTGCCACCAGCAGAGAACAGGGAAGCTCCTACGAGCAGTACTTC.

The gene calls are TRBV7-2 and TRBJ1-2; a possible D gene is TRBD1 (5 bases). This CDR3 comprises 16 residues. The ends were cut back, 2 bases at V and 6 bases at J, with 19 bases in the middle. Germline V gene lookup returns CDR1 SGHTA and CDR2 FQGNSA. CDR3 DNA sequence: TGTGCCAGCAGCTTATCCGGGCGGGGGGACTTAAATGGCTACACCTTC. It codes for CASSLSGRGDLNGYTF.

With regard to this clone: One end of the junction is discordant with germline, which a read error may explain. V usage is TRBV28 and J usage is TRBJ1-3; D is unresolved. CDR3 length: 15 residues. Germline lookup yields CDR1 MDHEN and CDR2 SYDVKM. CDR3 residues: CASSLSPDSGNAIYF. The CDR3 bases are TGTGCCAGCAGTTTATCACCAGACTCTGGAAACGCCATATATTTT. The full variable domain, in which reference TRBV28 and TRBJ1-3 provide the parts outside the CDR3, is DVKVTQSSRYLVKRTGEKVFLECVQDMDHENMFWYRQDPGLGLRLIYFSYDVKMKEKGDIPEGYSVSREKKERFSLILESASTNQTSMYLCASSLSPDSGNAIYFGEGSWLTVV.

The chain carries TRBV6-5 and TRBJ2-7, with a tentative D call TRBD2 (6 bases). Trimming took off 11 bases at V and 2 bases at J, with 13 bases between the two ends. The CDR3 is 12 residues long. Germline CDR1 is MNHEY and CDR2 is SVGAGI. The DNA for the CDR3 is TGTGCCGTCGAGGGAGGCCCCTACGAGCAGTACTTC. Translating it yields CAVEGGPYEQYF.

About this clone: This same CDR3 is encoded by further DNA sequences in the sample. This chain links TRBV5-1 with TRBJ1-1; D not certain. Germline CDR1 and CDR2: SGHRS and YFSETQ. Between the trimmed V and J ends, which lost 2 bases and 2 bases, there was a span of 7 bases. This CDR3 comprises 13 residues. This CDR3 reads CASSLPGNTEAFF. CDR3 sequence (DNA): TGCGCCAGCAGCTTACCGGGAAACACTGAAGCTTTCTTT.

The gene calls are TRBV5-1 and TRBJ2-5, with unresolved D. The CDR3 contains 13 residues. Trimming stripped 1 base from V and 5 bases from J, with 9 bases between. Germline loops: CDR1 SGHRS, CDR2 YFSETQ. The CDR3 loop reads CASSLTPMETQYF. The CDR3 bases are TGCGCCAGCAGCTTGACCCCTATGGAGACCCAGTACTTC.

This sequence joins TRBV11-2 and TRBJ2-7; TRBD2 might be the D (6 bases). The V gene's germline CDR1 is SGHAT and CDR2 FQNNGV. CDR3 length: 14 residues. With 2 bases removed from V and 2 bases from J, the gap between germline ends came to 10 bases. The CDR3 loop reads CASSLFAGPYEQYF. The CDR3 DNA reads TGTGCCAGCAGCTTATTTGCGGGACCCTACGAGCAGTACTTC.

The rearrangement links TRBV30 to TRBJ1-2; the D gene is possibly TRBD1 (5 bases). The V gene's germline CDR1 is GTSNPN and CDR2 SVGIG (reference sequence). Trimming took 1 base from V and 8 from J, leaving 14 bases between them. The length of the CDR3 is 13 residues. The CDR3 sequence: CAWSARLRGGYTF. The CDR3, as DNA: TGTGCCTGGAGTGCGCGATTAAGGGGCGGCTACACCTTC.

The rearrangement joins TRBV5-1 to TRBJ2-7, with 8 positions matching TRBD2. The CDR3 consists of 14 residues. The trim removed 6 bases at V and 6 bases at J, leaving 11 bases unmatched. The germline V gene encodes CDR1 SGHRS and CDR2 YFSETQ. CDR3 in DNA: TGCGCCAGCACCTTTACGGGAGGGCCCAGCGAGCAGTACTTC. Translating gives CASTFTGGPSEQYF.

The J gene is TRBJ2-1, the V gene TRBV2; 12 bases map to TRBD2. Germline V CDR1 and CDR2: SNHLY, FYNNEI. The CDR3 has 14 amino acids. Trimming removed 9 bases from V and 7 bases from J; junction bases left unmatched: 7. DNA for the CDR3: TGTGCCAGTGAAGGACTAGCGGGATCTAATGAGCAGTTCTTC. This gives the protein CASEGLAGSNEQFF.

V usage is TRBV29-1 and J usage is TRBJ1-1; D is possibly TRBD1 (5 bases). Trimming cost V 3 bases and J 1 base, with 9 bases left between them. From germline, CDR1 is SQVTM and CDR2 ANQGSEA. This CDR3 region has 13 residues. In DNA, the CDR3 is TGCAGCGTTGAGAGTGGGGCGAACACTGAAGCTTTCTTT. Translating it yields CSVESGANTEAFF.

The chain recombines TRBV2 with TRBJ2-1; D gene uncertain. V gave up 6 bases and J gave up 0 bases, with 12 bases separating them. The CDR3 runs 15 residues. CDR1 and CDR2 (germline): SNHLY, FYNNEI. The CDR3 loop reads CASRSEVSSYNEQFF. The CDR3 nucleotides read TGTGCCAGCAGGTCCGAGGTGAGCTCCTACAATGAGCAGTTCTTC. Complete variable domain (other parts from reference TRBV2 and TRBJ2-1): EPEVTQTPSHQVTQMGQEVILRCVPISNHLYFYWYRQILGQKVEFLVSFYNNEISEKSEIFDDQFSVERPDGSNFTLKIRSTKLEDSAMYFCASRSEVSSYNEQFFGPGTRLTVL.

V gene TRBV6-6 combines with J gene TRBJ2-1; a possible D gene is TRBD1 (5 bases). CDR1 and CDR2 (germline): MNHNY, SVGAGI (reference sequence). There are 15 residues in the CDR3. V lost 2 bases, J lost 2 bases, and 10 bases lay in between. The CDR3 DNA follows: TGTGCCAGCAGTTACGGGGCTGTAACCTACAATGAGCAGTTCTTC. It yields the protein CASSYGAVTYNEQFF.

This clone was counted a few times. V and J are TRBV28 and TRBJ2-3; 8 positions match TRBD2. The length of the CDR3 is 16 residues. The J segment lost 4 bases and the V segment lost 4 bases, leaving 10 bases of the junction unmatched. Germline V CDR1 and CDR2: MDHEN, SYDVKM. The CDR3 protein is CASSWQRLAGPDTQYF. The CDR3 coding sequence is TGTGCCAGCAGTTGGCAGAGGCTAGCGGGTCCAGATACGCAGTATTTT.

This rearrangement joins TRBV28 to TRBJ2-1, with TRBD2 identical over 7 bases. Germline V gene sequence: CDR1 MDHEN, CDR2 SYDVKM. Trimming took 4 bases from V and 1 from J; bases not matched to a gene: 7. This CDR3 has 16 residues. CDR3 DNA sequence: TGTGCCAGCAGTTCCTTTCTAGCGGATTCCTACAATGAGCAGTTCTTC. It is translated as CASSSFLADSYNEQFF.

J is TRBJ1-2 and V is TRBV10-1; 8 nucleotides agree with TRBD1. Trimming took 5 bases from V and 6 from J; bases not matched to a gene: 5. The CDR3 is 13 amino acids. In germline, CDR1 is WNHNN, CDR2 SYGVQD (reference sequence). In DNA form, the CDR3 reads TGCGCCAGCAGTCCCGGACAGGGTGATGGCTACACCTTC. It is translated as CASSPGQGDGYTF.

The V gene is TRBV5-4, the J gene TRBJ2-1, with no clear D. Trimming shortened V by 3 bases and J by 1 base, and 8 bases separated the two germline ends. Germline V gives CDR1 SGHNT, CDR2 YYREEE (reference sequence). The CDR3 consists of 14 residues. The CDR3 sequence: CASSWAKSYNEQFF. The CDR3 region has the DNA TGTGCCAGCAGCTGGGCAAAATCCTACAATGAGCAGTTCTTC.

This clone was seen a handful of times. A junction end diverges from the germline sequence, so it may reflect a read error. The chain employs TRBV19 and TRBJ1-2; no reliable D call. Germline V gene sequence: CDR1 LNHDA, CDR2 SQIVND (reference sequence). The length of the CDR3 is 14 residues. The CDR3 DNA follows: TGTGCCAGTAGTATGGTGGTCTATAACTACGGCTACACCTTC. It yields the protein CASSMVVYNYGYTF.

This sequence joins TRBV7-9 and TRBJ2-1; 8 positions match TRBD1. The V segment lost 3 bases and the J segment 1 base; nucleotides outside the gene matches: 8. CDR1 and CDR2 from the germline V gene are SEHNR and FQNEAQ (reference sequence). The CDR3 is 17 amino acids. The CDR3 DNA reads as TGTGCCAGCAGCTTGTACAGACAGGGGCTATCCTACAATGAGCAGTTCTTC. Translating it yields CASSLYRQGLSYNEQFF. The full variable domain, with the rest looked up from reference TRBV7-9 and TRBJ2-1, is DTGVSQNPRHKITKRGQNVTFRCDPISEHNRLYWYRQTLGQGPEFLTYFQNEAQLEKSRLLSDRFSAERPKGSFSTLEIQRTEQGDSAMYLCASSLYRQGLSYNEQFFGPGTRLTVL.

This chain links TRBV12-5 with TRBJ1-2; weak D call: TRBD1 (5 bases). There are 13 residues in the CDR3. Germline V gene sequence: CDR1 LGHNT, CDR2 FRNRAP. The ends were cut back, 1 base at V and 4 bases at J, with 7 bases in the middle. CDR3: CASGLGQLYGYTF. For the CDR3, the DNA is TGTGCTAGTGGTTTGGGACAGCTCTATGGCTACACCTTC. Based on the CDR3 plus reference TRBV12-5 and TRBJ1-2, the full variable domain is DARVTQTPRHKVTEMGQEVTMRCQPILGHNTVFWYRQTMMQGLELLAYFRNRAPLDDSGMPKDRFSAEMPDATLATLKIQPSEPRDSAVYFCASGLGQLYGYTFGSGTRLTVV.

The genes are TRBV27 and TRBJ2-5, with TRBD1 matching 8 bases. The DNA end lines up better with TRBJ2-7; the J call may be wrong. This CDR3 has 17 residues. Germline CDR1 MNHEY, CDR2 SMNVEV (reference sequence). In DNA form, the CDR3 reads TGTGCCAGCAGTCTCACAGGGGGGAGGAGGGACCCCTACGAGCAGTACTTC. It encodes CASSLTGGRRDPYEQYF.